This T cell receptor beta chain was recorded in a study of shared clonotypes between healthy human individuals. Study-wide findings and caveats: When naive CD4 clonotypes were compared across several donors, 4% to 6.5% were shared.

With regard to this clone: Its antigen is currently unknown.

Sequencing used immunoSEQ multiplex PCR; TCRdb keeps in-frame clones, though not all of them. The table has 2 million to 2.5 million clones, under 97% seen once; the top ten hold roughly 0.13%. This clonotype was sampled from a man aged 18 to 29 in good health. The sample taken for sequencing was naive CD4+ T cells sorted from blood. The subset was: CD45RA+ positively selected.

CDR3 coding DNA: TGCGCCAGCAGCTTCGGGAGTAGTACCTACAATGAGCAGTTCTTC. The encoded protein is CASSFGSSTYNEQFF. The chain uses TRBV5-1 and TRBJ2-1; possibly TRBD2 for D (6 bases). Germline V lookup: CDR1 SGHRS, CDR2 YFSETQ. This CDR3 contains 15 residues. Trimming removed 2 bases at V and 2 bases at J, with 11 bases between. Drawing the rest from reference TRBV5-1 and TRBJ2-1, the complete variable domain is KAGVTQTPRYLIKTRGQQVTLSCSPISGHRSVSWYQQTPGQGLQFLFEYFSETQRNKGNFPGRFSGRQFSNSRSEMNVSTLELGDSALYLCASSFGSSTYNEQFFGPGTRLTVL.